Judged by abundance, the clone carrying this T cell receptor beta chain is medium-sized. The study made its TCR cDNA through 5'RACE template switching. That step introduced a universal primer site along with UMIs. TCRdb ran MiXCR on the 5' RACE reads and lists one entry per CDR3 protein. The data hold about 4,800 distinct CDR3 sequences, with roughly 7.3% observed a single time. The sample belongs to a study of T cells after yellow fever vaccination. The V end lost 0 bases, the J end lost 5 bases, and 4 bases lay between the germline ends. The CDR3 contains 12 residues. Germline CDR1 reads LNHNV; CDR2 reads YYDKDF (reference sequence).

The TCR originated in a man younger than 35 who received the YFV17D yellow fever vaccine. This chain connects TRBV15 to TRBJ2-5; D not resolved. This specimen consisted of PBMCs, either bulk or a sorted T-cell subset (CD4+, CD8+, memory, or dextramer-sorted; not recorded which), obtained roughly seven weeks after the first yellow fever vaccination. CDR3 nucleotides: TGTGCCACCAGCAGAGATTTGGAGACCCAGTACTTC. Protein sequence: CATSRDLETQYF. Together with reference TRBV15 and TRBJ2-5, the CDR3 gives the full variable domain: DAMVIQNPRYQVTQFGKPVTLSCSQTLNHNVMYWYQQKSSQAPKLLFHYYDKDFNNEADTPDNFQSRRPNTSFCFLDIRSPGLGDTAMYLCATSRDLETQYFGPGTRLLVL.